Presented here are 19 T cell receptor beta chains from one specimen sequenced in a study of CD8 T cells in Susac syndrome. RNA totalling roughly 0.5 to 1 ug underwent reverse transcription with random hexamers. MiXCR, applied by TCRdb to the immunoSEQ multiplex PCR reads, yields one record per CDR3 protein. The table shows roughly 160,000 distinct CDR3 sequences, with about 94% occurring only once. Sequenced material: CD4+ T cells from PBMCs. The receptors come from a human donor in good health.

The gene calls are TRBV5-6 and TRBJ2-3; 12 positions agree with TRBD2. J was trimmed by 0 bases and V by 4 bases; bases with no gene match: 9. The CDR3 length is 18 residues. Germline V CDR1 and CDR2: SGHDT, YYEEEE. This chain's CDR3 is CASSPLLAGGGSTDTQYF. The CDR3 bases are TGTGCCAGCAGCCCCTTACTAGCGGGGGGCGGGAGCACAGATACGCAGTATTTT.

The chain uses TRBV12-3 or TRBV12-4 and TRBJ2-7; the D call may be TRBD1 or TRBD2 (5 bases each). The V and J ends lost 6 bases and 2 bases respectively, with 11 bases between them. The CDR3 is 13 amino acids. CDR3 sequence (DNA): TGTGCCAGCAGCACCGGGACCACCTACGAGCAGTACTTC. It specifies CASSTGTTYEQYF.

The CDR3 spells CSAPRGGGGETQYF. The DNA for the CDR3 is TGCAGCGCCCCCAGGGGAGGCGGAGGCGAGACCCAGTACTTC. V and J are TRBV29-1 and TRBJ2-5; the D gene could be TRBD1 or TRBD2 (6 bases each). V gave up 7 bases and J gave up 5 bases, with 20 bases separating them. The CDR3 contains 14 residues. Germline-derived CDR1 and CDR2 are SQVTM and ANQGSEA. Variable domain in full (rest from reference TRBV29-1 and TRBJ2-5): SAVISQKPSRDICQRGTSLTIQCQVDSQVTMMFWYRQQPGQSLTLIATANQGSEATYESGFVIDKFPISRPNLTFSTLTVSNMSPEDSSIYLCSAPRGGGGETQYFGPGTRLLVL.

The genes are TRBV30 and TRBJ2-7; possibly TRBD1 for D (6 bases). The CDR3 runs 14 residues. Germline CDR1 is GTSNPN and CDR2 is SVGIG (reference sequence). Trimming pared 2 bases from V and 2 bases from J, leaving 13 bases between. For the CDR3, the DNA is TGTGCCTGGAGTAATGGACAGCCTACCTACGAGCAGTACTTC. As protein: CAWSNGQPTYEQYF.

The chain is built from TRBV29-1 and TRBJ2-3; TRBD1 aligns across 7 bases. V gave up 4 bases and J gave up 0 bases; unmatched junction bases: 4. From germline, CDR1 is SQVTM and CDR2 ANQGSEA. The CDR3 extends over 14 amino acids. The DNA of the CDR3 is TGCAGCGTTGTCGAGGGGGCTAGCACAGATACGCAGTATTTT. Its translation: CSVVEGASTDTQYF.

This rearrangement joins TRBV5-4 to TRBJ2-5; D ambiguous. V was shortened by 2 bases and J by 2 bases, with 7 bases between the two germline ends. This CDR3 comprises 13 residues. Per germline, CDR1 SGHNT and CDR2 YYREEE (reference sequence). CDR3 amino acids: CASSFAVQETQYF. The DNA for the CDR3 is TGTGCCAGCAGCTTCGCTGTGCAAGAGACCCAGTACTTC.

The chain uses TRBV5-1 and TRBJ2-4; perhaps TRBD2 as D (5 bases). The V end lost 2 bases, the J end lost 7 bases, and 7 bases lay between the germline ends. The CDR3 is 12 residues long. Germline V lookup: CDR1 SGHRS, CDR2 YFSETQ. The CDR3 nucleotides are TGCGCCAGCAGCTTACCGGGGAACATTCAGTACTTC. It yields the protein CASSLPGNIQYF.

In DNA, the CDR3 is TGCAGTGCCGAGGCGGGGGCCCGAAATGAGCAGTTCTTC. Protein product: CSAEAGARNEQFF. The genes are TRBV20-1 and TRBJ2-1; possibly TRBD2 for D (7 bases). Trimming removed 6 bases from V and 7 bases from J, with 16 bases in between. CDR1 DFQATT and CDR2 SNEGSKA come from the germline V gene (reference sequence). The CDR3 totals 13 residues.

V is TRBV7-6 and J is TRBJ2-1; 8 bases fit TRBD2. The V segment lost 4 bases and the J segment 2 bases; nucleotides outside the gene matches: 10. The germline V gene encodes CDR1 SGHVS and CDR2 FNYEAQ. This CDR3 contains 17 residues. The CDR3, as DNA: TGTGCCAGCAGCTCTGCGGGGGGCAACCGACCCTACAATGAGCAGTTCTTC. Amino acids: CASSSAGGNRPYNEQFF.

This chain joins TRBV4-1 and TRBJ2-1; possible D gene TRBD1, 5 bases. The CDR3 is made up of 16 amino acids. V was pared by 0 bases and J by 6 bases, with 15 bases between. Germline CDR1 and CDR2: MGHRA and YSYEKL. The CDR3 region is CASSQDRGQRLNEQFF. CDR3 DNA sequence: TGCGCCAGCAGCCAAGATAGGGGCCAGCGCCTCAATGAGCAGTTCTTC.

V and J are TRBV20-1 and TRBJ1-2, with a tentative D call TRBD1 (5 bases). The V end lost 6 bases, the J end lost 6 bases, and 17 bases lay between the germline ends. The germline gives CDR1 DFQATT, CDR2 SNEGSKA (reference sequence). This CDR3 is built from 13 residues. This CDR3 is CSAPARGEDGYTF. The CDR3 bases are TGCAGTGCCCCAGCGAGGGGAGAGGATGGCTACACCTTC.

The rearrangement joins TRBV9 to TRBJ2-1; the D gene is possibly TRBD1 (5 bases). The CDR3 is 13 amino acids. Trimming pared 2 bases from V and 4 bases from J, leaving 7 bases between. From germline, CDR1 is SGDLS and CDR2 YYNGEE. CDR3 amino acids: CASSVDNYNEQFF. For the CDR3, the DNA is TGTGCCAGCAGCGTGGACAATTACAATGAGCAGTTCTTC. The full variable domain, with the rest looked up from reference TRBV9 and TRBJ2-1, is DSGVTQTPKHLITATGQRVTLRCSPRSGDLSVYWYQQSLDQGLQFLIQYYNGEERAKGNILERFSAQQFPDLHSELNLSSLELGDSALYFCASSVDNYNEQFFGPGTRLTVL.

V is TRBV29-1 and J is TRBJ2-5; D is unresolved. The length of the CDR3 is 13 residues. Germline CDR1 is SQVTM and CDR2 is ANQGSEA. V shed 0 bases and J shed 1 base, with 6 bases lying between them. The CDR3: CSVEEGIQETQYF. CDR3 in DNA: TGCAGCGTTGAAGAGGGTATCCAAGAGACCCAGTACTTC.

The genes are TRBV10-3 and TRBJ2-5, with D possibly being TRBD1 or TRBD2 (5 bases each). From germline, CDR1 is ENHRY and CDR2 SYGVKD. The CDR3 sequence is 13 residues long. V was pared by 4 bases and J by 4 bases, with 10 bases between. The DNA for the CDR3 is TGTGCCATCAGTGTGTCGGGGCTAGAGACCCAGTACTTC. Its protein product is CAISVSGLETQYF.

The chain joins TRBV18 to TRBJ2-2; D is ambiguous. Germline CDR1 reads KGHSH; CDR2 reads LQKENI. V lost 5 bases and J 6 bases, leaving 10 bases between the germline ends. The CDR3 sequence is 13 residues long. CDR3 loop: CASSGPAPGELFF. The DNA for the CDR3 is TGTGCCAGCTCAGGACCTGCACCCGGGGAGCTGTTTTTT.

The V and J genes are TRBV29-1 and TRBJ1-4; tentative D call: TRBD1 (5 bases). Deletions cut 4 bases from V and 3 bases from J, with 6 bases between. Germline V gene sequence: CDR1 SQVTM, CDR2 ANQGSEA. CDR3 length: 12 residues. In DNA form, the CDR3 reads TGCAGCGTTGTGGGGGCTAATGAAAAACTGTTTTTT. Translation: CSVVGANEKLFF.

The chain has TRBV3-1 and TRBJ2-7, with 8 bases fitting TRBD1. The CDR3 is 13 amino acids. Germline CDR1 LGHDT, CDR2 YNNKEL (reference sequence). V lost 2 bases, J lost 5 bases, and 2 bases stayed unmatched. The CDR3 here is CASSQQGANEQYF. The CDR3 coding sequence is TGTGCCAGCAGCCAACAGGGGGCCAACGAGCAGTACTTC.

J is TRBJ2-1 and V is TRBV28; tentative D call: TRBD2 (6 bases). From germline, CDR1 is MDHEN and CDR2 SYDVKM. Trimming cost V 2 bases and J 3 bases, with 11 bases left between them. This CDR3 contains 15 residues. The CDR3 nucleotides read TGTGCCAGCAGTTTAAGACGCGGGGTCTACAATGAGCAGTTCTTC. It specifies CASSLRRGVYNEQFF.

The CDR3: CSARPSGGTGELFF. CDR3 DNA sequence: TGCAGTGCTAGACCCAGCGGGGGGACCGGGGAGCTGTTTTTT. The gene calls are TRBV20-1 and TRBJ2-2; 9 nucleotides agree with TRBD2. The germline V gene has CDR1 DFQATT and CDR2 SNEGSKA (reference sequence). The CDR3 consists of 14 residues. J lost 5 bases, V lost 2 bases, and 3 bases had no gene match.